This T cell receptor beta chain was recovered during a study of T cell changes during pregnancy in multiple sclerosis (dated by TCRdb to the late 2010s). As for the study more broadly: In women with multiple sclerosis, the researchers looked at how the T cell repertoire shifted as pregnancy progressed.

In the case of this clone: It has no known antigen specificity. Base qualities are missing; no much larger clone stands one base away.

Libraries were prepared through the immunoSEQ multiplex PCR assay. TCRdb limited this immuneACCESS table to in-frame rearrangements with V and J called. A share of clones is missing; checked studies link under half to unresolved V genes, and the rest is unexplained. The sample table lists tens of thousands of clones, about nine tenths of them with a count of one. The ten largest clones represent 6.5% to 9.5% of the sample. CDR1 and CDR2, looked up from the germline V gene, are MDHEN and SYDVKM. V is reduced by 3 bases and J by 3 bases, leaving a spacing of 11 bases between them. CDR3 length: 14 amino acids, cysteine to phenylalanine. Only CDR3 DNA remains: 42 bases, in frame from the first base.

The clonotype comes from a female donor in good health, enrolled as a control in a pregnancy study. The material was CD8+ T cells from peripheral blood mononuclear cells, obtained in the first trimester of pregnancy. The chain links TRBV28 with TRBJ1-1; TRBD1 is a weak D gene call, 5 bases matching. In nucleotide form, the sequence is TGTGCCAGCAGTTTCTCTTGGGGGGACACTGAAGCTTTCTTT. This sequence encodes CASSFSWGDTEAFF.